This T cell receptor (beta chain) was identified in a study of cytomegalovirus exposure and HLA in healthy donors. Study-wide findings and caveats: Later work found that TCR association rates differed between HLA loci; DRB1 had the most and HLA-C the fewest. Cytomegalovirus status was reportedly diagnosed by the classifier with high sensitivity and specificity. Apparent HLA restriction characterized most CMV-associated TCR beta chains in a later analysis.

PCR employed 60 Vbeta and 13 Jbeta primers. Profiling relied on immunoSEQ multiplex PCR, and the TCRdb table lists in-frame clones only, not all of them. The table records roughly 75,000 clones, approximately 80% of them present only once. The length of the CDR3 is 13 residues. The ends were cut back, 5 bases at V and 5 bases at J, with 11 bases in the middle. Germline-derived CDR1 and CDR2 are SGHVS and FQNEAQ. In the case of this clone: Its antigen remains unknown.

The chain combines TRBV7-8 with TRBJ2-3; D not certain. The sequenced material came from PBMCs. The sequence was collected from a man between 65 and 80 years old in good health and CMV-seropositive. The CDR3 protein is CASSQTTGDTQYF. The CDR3 DNA follows: TGTGCCAGCAGCCAAACGACGGGAGATACGCAGTATTTT. Full variable domain (missing parts from reference TRBV7-8 and TRBJ2-3): GAGVSQSPRYKVAKRGQDVALRCDPISGHVSLFWYQQALGQGPEFLTYFQNEAQLDKSGLPSDRFFAERPEGSVSTLKIQRTQQEDSAVYLCASSQTTGDTQYFGPGTRLTVL.